The clone carrying this T cell receptor (beta chain) appeared a few times. This sample is drawn from a study of beta chain features in type 1 diabetes. The germline V and J ends were trimmed by 6 bases and 3 bases, with 8 bases remaining between them. CDR1 is MNHEY, CDR2 SVGAGI, per germline. The CDR3 has 12 amino acids. Reverse transcribing all isolated RNA meant expressed TCRB transcripts were sequenced. The repertoire was sequenced with immunoSEQ multiplex PCR; TCRdb's copy has only in-frame clones and lacks some. Counted here are hundreds of thousands of clones, 68% occurring once; the ten biggest clones make up roughly 0.048%.

This TCR came from a man aged 25 to 40 in good health. The sequenced sample was naive CD4+ T cells from blood. The chain employs TRBV6-5 and TRBJ1-2, with D unresolved. CDR3 protein: CASSPTDYGYTF. The CDR3 nucleotides are TGTGCCAGCAGCCCGACCGACTATGGCTACACCTTC.